This T cell receptor beta chain was identified in a study of T-cell reconstitution after alpha-beta-depleted transplantation in children. Study-level findings and limits: After transplant, high TCRbeta diversity at day 60 in some patients arose from surviving recipient T cells and thymic progenitors. Several hundred graft clones that had expanded were reportedly the source of alpha-beta T cells about two months after transplant. One year after transplant, T-cell counts and diversity came mostly from newly produced T cells.

This clonotype was seen ten or more times. Its specificity is unknown. V shed 4 bases and J shed 1 base, with 12 bases lying between them. Germline CDR1 and CDR2: SGHRS and YFSETQ. The CDR3 loop spans 15 amino acids. Library preparation (for TCRbeta) was performed with unique molecular identifiers. TCRdb re-analysed the PCR reads in MiXCR, keeping a single row per CDR3 protein. The sample carries tens of thousands of distinct CDR3 sequences, 4% to 5% recorded once. The clonotype was recovered from a boy younger than two who had a stem cell transplant for acute myeloid leukemia, so the T cells may come from the graft donor. The sequencing here drew on PBMCs, mostly from graft donor cells, taken 180 days after TCRalphabeta/CD19-depleted stem cell transplant. V usage is TRBV5-1 and J usage is TRBJ2-1; D unresolved. Written as DNA, the CDR3 is TGCGCCAGCAGCGTCGACCCCAATTCCTACAATGAGCAGTTCTTC. It encodes CASSVDPNSYNEQFF.